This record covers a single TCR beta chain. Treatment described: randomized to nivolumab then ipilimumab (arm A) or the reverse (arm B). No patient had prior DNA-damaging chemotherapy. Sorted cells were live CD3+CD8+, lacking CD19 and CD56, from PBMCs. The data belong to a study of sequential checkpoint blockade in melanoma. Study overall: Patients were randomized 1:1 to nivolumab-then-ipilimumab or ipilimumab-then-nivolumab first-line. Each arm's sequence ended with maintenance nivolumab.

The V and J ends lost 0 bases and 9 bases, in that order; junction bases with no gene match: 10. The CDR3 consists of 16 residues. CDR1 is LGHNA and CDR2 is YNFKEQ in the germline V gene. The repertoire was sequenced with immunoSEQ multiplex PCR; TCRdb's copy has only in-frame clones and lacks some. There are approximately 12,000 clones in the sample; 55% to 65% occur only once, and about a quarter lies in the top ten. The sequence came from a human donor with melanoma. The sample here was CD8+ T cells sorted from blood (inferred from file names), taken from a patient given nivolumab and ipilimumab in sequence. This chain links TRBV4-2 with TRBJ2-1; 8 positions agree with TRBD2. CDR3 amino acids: CASSQDSAGGLGEQFF. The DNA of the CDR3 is TGTGCCAGCAGCCAAGATTCTGCGGGGGGCCTTGGTGAGCAGTTCTTC.